Sequencing of this T cell receptor (beta chain) was carried out in a study of control samples from healthy donors and cancer patients. Using immunoSEQ multiplex PCR, the repertoire was profiled, and TCRdb retains in-frame clones only, with some absent. The repertoire holds about 170,000 clones, with 91% as singletons. V shed 6 bases, J shed 0 bases, and the junction held 11 bases outside the gene matches. This CDR3 is 17 amino acids long. The germline gives CDR1 SEHNR, CDR2 FQNEAQ (reference sequence). The specimen was blood. The receptor was derived from a woman in her twenties or thirties in good health. The chain links TRBV7-9 to TRBJ2-3, with 8 bases identical to TRBD1. The CDR3 loop is CASSTGTGATSTDTQYF. The CDR3 nucleotides read TGTGCCAGCAGTACCGGGACAGGTGCCACTAGCACAGATACGCAGTATTTT.